The rows below give T cell receptor beta chains drawn from one sample of a study of T cell responses to AZD1222 COVID-19 vaccine. The table came from immunoSEQ multiplex PCR; TCRdb's copy has only in-frame clones and leaves some out. Of about 120,000 clones in the sample, about 89% are singletons; the top ten hold 5.4%. The sample consisted of peripheral blood, taken on day 0 of AZD1222 vaccination. The source is an adult in good health. CDR3s include the opening cysteine and the closing phenylalanine or tryptophan.

CDR3 protein: CASSQTGVATNEKLFF
CDR3 length: 16
J gene: TRBJ1-4
V gene: TRBV5-6

CDR3 protein: CASSGAGEKLFF
CDR3 length: 12
J gene: TRBJ1-4
V gene: TRBV25-1

CDR3 protein: CASSLTQTYHGYTF
CDR3 length: 14
J gene: TRBJ1-2
V gene: TRBV14

CDR3 protein: CASGGSLRSYEQYF
CDR3 length: 14
J gene: TRBJ2-7
V gene: TRBV28

CDR3 protein: CASSSGVSGNTIYF
CDR3 length: 14
J gene: TRBJ1-3
V gene: TRBV27

CDR3 protein: CASSQRYRQGKENSPLHF
CDR3 length: 18
J gene: TRBJ1-6
V gene: TRBV3-1/TRBV3-2

CDR3 protein: CASSYSKGAGELFF
CDR3 length: 14
J gene: TRBJ2-2
V gene: TRBV6-5

CDR3 protein: CASSQDQGGHSNSPLHF
CDR3 length: 17
J gene: TRBJ1-6
V gene: TRBV3-1/TRBV3-2

CDR3 protein: CASSRGSGNTIYF
CDR3 length: 13
J gene: TRBJ1-3
V gene: TRBV6-5

CDR3 protein: CASSFVDSTDTQYF
CDR3 length: 14
J gene: TRBJ2-3
V gene: TRBV7-9

CDR3 protein: CASSQDGSMNTEAFF
CDR3 length: 15
J gene: TRBJ1-1
V gene: TRBV4-1

CDR3 protein: CASSLPRGPSNQPQHF
CDR3 length: 16
J gene: TRBJ1-5
V gene: TRBV28

CDR3 protein: CASSLQYQETQYF
CDR3 length: 13
J gene: TRBJ2-5
V gene: TRBV19

CDR3 protein: CASTEWAPRSQPQHF
CDR3 length: 15
J gene: TRBJ1-5
V gene: TRBV2

CDR3 protein: CASSPDAGAEQFF
CDR3 length: 13
J gene: TRBJ2-1
V gene: TRBV18

CDR3 protein: CATNRDTEAFF
CDR3 length: 11
J gene: TRBJ1-1
V gene: TRBV24-1

CDR3 protein: CASTRGGAWQPQHF
CDR3 length: 14
J gene: TRBJ1-5
V gene: TRBV6-4

CDR3 protein: CASSLGQNYGYTF
CDR3 length: 13
J gene: TRBJ1-2
V gene: TRBV18

CDR3 protein: CASSWGREGTQHF
CDR3 length: 13
J gene: TRBJ1-5
V gene: TRBV5-6

CDR3 protein: CASSPGDIQYF
CDR3 length: 11
J gene: TRBJ2-4
V gene: TRBV18

CDR3 protein: CAWSVLGGYGYTF
CDR3 length: 13
J gene: TRBJ1-2
V gene: TRBV30

CDR3 protein: CASRLAERFGNNTGELFF
CDR3 length: 18
J gene: TRBJ2-2
V gene: TRBV11-3

CDR3 protein: CASSLTGEVEGYTF
CDR3 length: 14
J gene: TRBJ1-2
V gene: TRBV7-3

CDR3 protein: CACTPPGQTSSPLHF
CDR3 length: 15
J gene: TRBJ1-6
V gene: TRBV30

CDR3 protein: CASSTGGTGVVKNIQYF
CDR3 length: 17
J gene: TRBJ2-4
V gene: TRBV5-1

CDR3 protein: CASGAHSPLHF
CDR3 length: 11
J gene: TRBJ1-6
V gene: TRBV19

CDR3 protein: CASSVATDGNSPLHF
CDR3 length: 15
J gene: TRBJ1-6
V gene: TRBV9

CDR3 protein: CATFLDRASYYEQYF
CDR3 length: 15
J gene: TRBJ2-7
V gene: TRBV6-5

CDR3 protein: CASSQDLVLQGGYTF
CDR3 length: 15
J gene: TRBJ1-2
V gene: TRBV3-1/TRBV3-2

CDR3 protein: CASSPGTDTQYF
CDR3 length: 12
J gene: TRBJ2-3
V gene: TRBV6-6

CDR3 protein: CAISEEGRGTNEKLFF
CDR3 length: 16
J gene: TRBJ1-4
V gene: TRBV10-3

CDR3 protein: CSAVGQTQETQYF
CDR3 length: 13
J gene: TRBJ2-5
V gene: TRBV29-1

CDR3 protein: CASSQERTHSGANVLTF
CDR3 length: 17
J gene: TRBJ2-6
V gene: TRBV3-1/TRBV3-2

CDR3 protein: CASSFRLEGRTGELFF
CDR3 length: 16
J gene: TRBJ2-2
V gene: TRBV7-2

CDR3 protein: CATRDRGNTGELFF
CDR3 length: 14
J gene: TRBJ2-2
V gene: TRBV19

CDR3 protein: CASSPVGLAGAGSYNEQFF
CDR3 length: 19
J gene: TRBJ2-1
V gene: TRBV28

CDR3 protein: CASLDAGTGGSQPQHF
CDR3 length: 16
J gene: TRBJ1-5
V gene: TRBV28

CDR3 protein: CASSGAGTVNTEAFF
CDR3 length: 15
J gene: TRBJ1-1
V gene: TRBV5-1

CDR3 protein: CASEGVAAYNEQFF
CDR3 length: 14
J gene: TRBJ2-1
V gene: TRBV7-9

CDR3 protein: CATSGTDSTDTQYF
CDR3 length: 14
J gene: TRBJ2-3
V gene: TRBV24-1

CDR3 protein: CASSVSLAAGSGSGELFF
CDR3 length: 18
J gene: TRBJ2-2
V gene: TRBV9

CDR3 protein: CASNKGLTAFNYGYTF
CDR3 length: 16
J gene: TRBJ1-2
V gene: TRBV7-9

CDR3 protein: CASSPGTAGNTIYF
CDR3 length: 14
J gene: TRBJ1-3
V gene: TRBV18

CDR3 protein: CASSNRQGKSLYGYTF
CDR3 length: 16
J gene: TRBJ1-2
V gene: TRBV19

CDR3 protein: CASSFDDSGYEQYF
CDR3 length: 14
J gene: TRBJ2-7
V gene: TRBV9